This TCR beta chain was observed in a study of Ad26.COV2.S vaccination and SARS-CoV-2 variants. Study at large: Ad26.COV2.S given intramuscularly, once or twice 56 days apart. Overall study findings and caveats: Comparable non-spike TCR breadth was observed in vaccine and placebo recipients. Substantial breadth was reported for post-vaccination spike-specific CD8+ and CD4+ T cells. Overall T cell responses may have been underestimated by the analyses of TCR breadth and depth.

Here immunoSEQ multiplex PCR was the method, and the copy in TCRdb shows in-frame clones only, minus some. Of roughly 300,000 clones detected, about 89% appear once; the ten largest clones hold around 4.5%. Turning to this clone: Its antigen is currently unknown. Other DNA sequences in this sample translate to the same CDR3.

The treatment denotes: roughly 19 received Ad26.COV2.S at low or high dose, single or two shots; about 5 received placebo; per-sample allocation not given. On day 63 after the first injection, vaccine and placebo recipients gave samples. The clonotype comes from a person aged 18-60 years who received the Ad26.COV2.S COVID-19 vaccine or a placebo. Source: peripheral blood, taken in a trial of Ad26.COV2.S vaccine versus placebo.

The CDR3 loop reads CASSPGQGATDTQYF. The CDR3, as DNA: TGTGCCAGCAGCCCTGGACAGGGGGCAACGGATACGCAGTATTTT. The chain links TRBV5-5 to TRBJ2-3; the match to TRBD1 covers 11 bases. After removal of 4 bases from V and 6 bases from J, the junction contained 7 bases not matched to a gene. The germline V gene has CDR1 SGHKS and CDR2 YYEKEE (reference sequence). The CDR3 has 15 residues.